Described below is a single T cell receptor beta chain sequence and its context. Its antigen is unknown. The data were obtained in a study of shared clonotypes between healthy human individuals. On the study more broadly: Each donor had three CD4 naive, three CD4 memory, two CD8 naive and one CD8 memory plate. Study-wide findings and caveats: How much donors shared clonotypes was expected to be affected by sequencing depth.

Sorted-subset replicate PCRs used approximately 200 ng of genomic DNA. This amount corresponded to about 30,000 T cell genomes. Assay used: immunoSEQ multiplex PCR; TCRdb lists only in-frame clones, some missing. The data show about 1 million clones, under 80% seen once. This receptor was identified in a man younger than 35 in good health. The material sequenced was memory CD4+ T cells sorted from blood. Specified subset: CD45RA-negative fraction.

CDR3 in amino acids: CASYLPRTRNIQYF. The CDR3 coding sequence is TGCGCCAGCTACCTACCGCGGACAAGGAACATTCAGTACTTC. V usage is TRBV4-3 and J usage is TRBJ2-4; a possible D gene is TRBD1 (5 bases). Germline CDR1 and CDR2: LGHNA and YSLEER. Between the trimmed V and J ends, which lost 8 bases and 7 bases, there was a span of 18 bases. The CDR3 is 14 amino acids.